This T cell receptor (beta chain) was sequenced in a study of blood T cells in healthy people across ages. Whole-study findings and limits: Measured against age, TCR beta diversity per million T cells decreased in a roughly linear manner. Percentage of naive T cells showed a strong correlation with TCR beta diversity.

Germline V CDR1 and CDR2: SGHTA, FQGNSA. The CDR3 is made up of 14 amino acids. V lost 5 bases, J lost 1 base, and 11 bases lay in between. For the second PCR, which ran for about 6 to 11 cycles, a sample-barcoded 5' primer and a J-beta primer mix were used. TCRdb fed the 5' RACE reads into MiXCR, producing one record per CDR3 protein. Here the sample spans about 1.4 million distinct CDR3 sequences, approximately 63% being singletons. This clonotype showed up just a few times. The antigen is not known. The study drew donors from healthy Caucasian individuals in Russia aged about 6 to 100. This receptor was obtained from a man aged 18 to 29 in good health. The sequenced sample was blood. The rearrangement uses TRBV7-2 and TRBJ2-5; no firm D call. CDR3 sequence: CASSIRRFQETQYF. The CDR3 DNA reads TGTGCCAGCAGCATAAGGAGATTCCAAGAGACCCAGTACTTC.